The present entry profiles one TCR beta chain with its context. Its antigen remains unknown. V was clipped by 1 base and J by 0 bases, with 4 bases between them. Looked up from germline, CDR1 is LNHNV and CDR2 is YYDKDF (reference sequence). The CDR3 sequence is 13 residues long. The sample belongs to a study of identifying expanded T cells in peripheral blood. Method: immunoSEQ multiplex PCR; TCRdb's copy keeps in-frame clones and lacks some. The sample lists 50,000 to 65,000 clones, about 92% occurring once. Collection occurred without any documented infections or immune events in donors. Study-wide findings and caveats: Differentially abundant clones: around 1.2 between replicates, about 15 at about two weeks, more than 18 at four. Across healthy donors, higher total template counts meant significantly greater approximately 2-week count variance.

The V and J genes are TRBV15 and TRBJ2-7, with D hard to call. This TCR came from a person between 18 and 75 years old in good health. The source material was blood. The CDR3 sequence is CATSRAASYEQYF. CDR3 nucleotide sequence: TGTGCCACCAGCAGAGCGGCCTCCTACGAGCAGTACTTC.